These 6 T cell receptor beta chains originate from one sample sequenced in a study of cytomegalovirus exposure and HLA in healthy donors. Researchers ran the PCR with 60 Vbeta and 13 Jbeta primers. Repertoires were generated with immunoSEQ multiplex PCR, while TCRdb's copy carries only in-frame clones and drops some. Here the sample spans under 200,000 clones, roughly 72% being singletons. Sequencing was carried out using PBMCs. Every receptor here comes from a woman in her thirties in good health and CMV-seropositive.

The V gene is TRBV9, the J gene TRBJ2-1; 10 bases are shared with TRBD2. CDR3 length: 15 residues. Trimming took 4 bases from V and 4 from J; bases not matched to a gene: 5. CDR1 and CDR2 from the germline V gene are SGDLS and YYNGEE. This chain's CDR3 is CASSFGLAAYNEQFF. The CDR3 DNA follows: TGTGCCAGCAGCTTTGGACTAGCGGCATACAATGAGCAGTTCTTC.

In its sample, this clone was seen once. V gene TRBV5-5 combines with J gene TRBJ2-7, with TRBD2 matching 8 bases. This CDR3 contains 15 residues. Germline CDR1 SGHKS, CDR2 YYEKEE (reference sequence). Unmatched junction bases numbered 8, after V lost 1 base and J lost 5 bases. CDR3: CASSLSRTSFNEQYF. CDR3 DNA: TGTGCCAGCAGCTTGTCCCGGACTAGCTTTAACGAGCAGTACTTC.

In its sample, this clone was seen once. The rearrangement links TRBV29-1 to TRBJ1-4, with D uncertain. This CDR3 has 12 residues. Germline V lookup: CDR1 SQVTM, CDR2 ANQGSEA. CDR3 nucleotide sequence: TGCACAGGAGGGAACACTAATGAAAAACTGTTTTTT. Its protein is CTGGNTNEKLFF.

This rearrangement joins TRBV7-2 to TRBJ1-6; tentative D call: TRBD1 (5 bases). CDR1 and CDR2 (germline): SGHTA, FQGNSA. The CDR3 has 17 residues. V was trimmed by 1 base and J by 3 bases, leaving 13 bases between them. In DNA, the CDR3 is TGTGCCAGCAGCTTAGTCGCGGCACAGGACTATAATTCACCCCTCCACTTT. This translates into CASSLVAAQDYNSPLHF.

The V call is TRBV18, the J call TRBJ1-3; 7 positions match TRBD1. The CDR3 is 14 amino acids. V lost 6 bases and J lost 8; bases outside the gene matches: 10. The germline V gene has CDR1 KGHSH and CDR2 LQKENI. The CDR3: CASSRDSPRDTIYF. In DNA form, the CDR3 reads TGTGCCAGCTCTAGGGACAGCCCGCGGGACACCATATATTTT. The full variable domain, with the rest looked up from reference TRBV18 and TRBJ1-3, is NAGVMQNPRHLVRRRGQEARLRCSPMKGHSHVYWYRQLPEEGLKFMVYLQKENIIDESGMPKERFSAEFPKEGPSILRIQQVVRGDSAAYFCASSRDSPRDTIYFGEGSWLTVV.

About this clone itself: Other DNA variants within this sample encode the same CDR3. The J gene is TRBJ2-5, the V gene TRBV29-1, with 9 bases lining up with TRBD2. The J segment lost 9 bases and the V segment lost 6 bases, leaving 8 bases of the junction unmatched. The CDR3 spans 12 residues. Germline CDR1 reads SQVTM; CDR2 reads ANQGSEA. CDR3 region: CSVGGGAEAQYF. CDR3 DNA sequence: TGCAGCGTCGGCGGGGGGGCGGAGGCCCAGTACTTC.